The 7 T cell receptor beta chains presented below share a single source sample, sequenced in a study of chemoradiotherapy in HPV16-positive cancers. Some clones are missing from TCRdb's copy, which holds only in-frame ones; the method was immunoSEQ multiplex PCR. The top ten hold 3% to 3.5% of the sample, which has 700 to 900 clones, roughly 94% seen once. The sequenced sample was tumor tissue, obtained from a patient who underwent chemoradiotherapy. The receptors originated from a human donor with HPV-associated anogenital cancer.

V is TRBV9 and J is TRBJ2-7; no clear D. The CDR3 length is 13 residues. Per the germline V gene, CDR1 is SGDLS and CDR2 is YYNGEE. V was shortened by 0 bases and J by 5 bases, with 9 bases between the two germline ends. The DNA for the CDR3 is TGTGCCAGCAGCGTAGGAGCCTTGGACGAGCAGTACTTC. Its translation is CASSVGALDEQYF.

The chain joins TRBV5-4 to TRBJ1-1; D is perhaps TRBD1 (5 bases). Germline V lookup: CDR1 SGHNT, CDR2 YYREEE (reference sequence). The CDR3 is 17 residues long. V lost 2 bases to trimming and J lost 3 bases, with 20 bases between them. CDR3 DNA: TGTGCCAGCAGCTTTGGAGGGTACCAGGGCAGGGACACTGAAGCTTTCTTT. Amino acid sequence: CASSFGGYQGRDTEAFF.

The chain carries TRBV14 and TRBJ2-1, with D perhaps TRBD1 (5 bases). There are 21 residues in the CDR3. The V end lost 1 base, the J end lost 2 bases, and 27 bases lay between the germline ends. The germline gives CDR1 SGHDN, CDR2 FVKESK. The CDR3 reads CASSQGRIGQGHPGAYNEQFF. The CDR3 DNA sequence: TGTGCCAGCAGCCAAGGTCGGATCGGCCAGGGTCATCCTGGGGCCTACAATGAGCAGTTCTTC. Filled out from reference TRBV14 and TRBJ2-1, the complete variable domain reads EAGVTQFPSHSVIEKGQTVTLRCDPISGHDNLYWYRRVMGKEIKFLLHFVKESKQDESGMPNNRFLAERTGGTYSTLKVQPAELEDSGVYFCASSQGRIGQGHPGAYNEQFFGPGTRLTVL.

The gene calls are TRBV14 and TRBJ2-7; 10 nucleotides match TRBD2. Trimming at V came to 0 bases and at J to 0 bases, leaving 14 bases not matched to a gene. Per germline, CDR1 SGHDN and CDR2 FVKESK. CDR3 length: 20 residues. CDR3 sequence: CASSQEGRGSGGSSSYEQYF. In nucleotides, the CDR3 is TGTGCCAGCAGCCAAGAGGGCCGCGGTAGCGGGGGGAGCAGCTCCTACGAGCAGTACTTC.

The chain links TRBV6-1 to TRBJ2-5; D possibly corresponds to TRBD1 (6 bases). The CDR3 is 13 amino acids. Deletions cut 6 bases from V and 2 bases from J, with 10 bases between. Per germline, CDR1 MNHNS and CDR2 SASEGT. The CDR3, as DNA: TGTGCCAGCAGGTTTCAGGGGCAAGAGACCCAGTACTTC. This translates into CASRFQGQETQYF.

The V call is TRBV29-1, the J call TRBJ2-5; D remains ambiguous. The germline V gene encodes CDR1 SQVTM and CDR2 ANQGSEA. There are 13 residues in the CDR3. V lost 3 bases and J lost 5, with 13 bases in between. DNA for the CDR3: TGCAGCGTTGAGGCAGTCGGATCGGAGACCCAGTACTTC. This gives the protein CSVEAVGSETQYF.

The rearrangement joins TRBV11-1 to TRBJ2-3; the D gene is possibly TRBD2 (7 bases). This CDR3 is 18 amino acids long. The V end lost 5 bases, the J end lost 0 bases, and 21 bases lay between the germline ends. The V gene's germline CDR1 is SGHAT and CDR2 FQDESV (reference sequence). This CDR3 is CASSAPSGGRGSTDTQYF. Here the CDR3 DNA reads TGTGCCAGCAGCGCACCCTCCGGGGGGCGGGGGAGCACAGATACGCAGTATTTT.